The source of this TCR beta chain is a study of blood T cell repertoires in COVID-19. Study-level information: COVID-19 samples, acute and convalescent, were from the United States, Italy and Spain.

The repertoire was sequenced with immunoSEQ multiplex PCR; TCRdb's copy has only in-frame clones and lacks some. The sample records about 210,000 clones, 80% to 90% being singletons. V gave up 3 bases and J gave up 4 bases, with 13 bases separating them. The CDR3 contains 13 residues. Looked up from germline, CDR1 is GTSNPN and CDR2 is SVGIG (reference sequence). Residents of approximately 25 US areas, aged 18 to 89 years, made up the participants. Participants reported their clinical history, and cohort assignment relied on those reports. This TCR was sampled from a man between 18 and 35 years old with acute COVID-19. The rearrangement links TRBV30 to TRBJ2-7, with TRBD1 as a possible D gene (6 bases). The sequenced material came from PBMCs or T cells enriched from blood (not recorded which). CDR3 sequence: CAWRTGQLYEQYF. DNA of the CDR3: TGTGCCTGGAGGACAGGCCAACTTTACGAGCAGTACTTC.